The 13 T cell receptor beta chains given below trace back to one sample, sequenced in a study of identical twins. TCRdb re-called the 5' RACE reads through MiXCR, storing one row per CDR3 protein. Among approximately 410,000 distinct CDR3 sequences listed, roughly 20% were seen once. The sequencing sample was made of naive T cells sorted from blood. The receptors derive from a man between 50 and 59 years old in good health.

There are a few counts of this clonotype. V is TRBV20-1 and J is TRBJ2-1, with D possibly TRBD2 on 6 matching bases. The germline V and J ends were trimmed by 4 bases and 3 bases, with 16 bases remaining between them. There are 15 residues in the CDR3. Germline values: CDR1 DFQATT, CDR2 SNEGSKA (reference sequence). The CDR3 DNA is TGCAGTGCTAACCTCGGGACTGAGGTCTACAATGAGCAGTTCTTC. Protein sequence: CSANLGTEVYNEQFF.

The table lists this clonotype with a few counts. This sequence joins TRBV7-2 and TRBJ2-1; TRBD1 aligns across 7 bases. Unmatched junction bases numbered 12, after V lost 4 bases and J lost 15 bases. Germline V CDR1 and CDR2: SGHTA, FQGNSA. This CDR3 region has 13 residues. CDR3 coding DNA: TGTGCCAGCAGCTCGGACAGGCTAACTTGGGGGTTCTTC. This encodes CASSSDRLTWGFF.

This clonotype was seen at least ten times. J is TRBJ2-2 and V is TRBV5-1; no clear D. Between the trimmed V and J ends, which lost 4 bases and 5 bases, there was a span of 6 bases. This CDR3 comprises 12 residues. Germline V gives CDR1 SGHRS, CDR2 YFSETQ. The CDR3 spells CASSTATGELFF. The CDR3 DNA reads as TGCGCCAGCAGCACGGCTACCGGGGAGCTGTTTTTT.

The rearrangement uses TRBV27 and TRBJ1-1, with D unclear. Trimming stripped 2 bases from V and 5 bases from J, with 9 bases between. This CDR3 contains 13 residues. Looked up from germline, CDR1 is MNHEY and CDR2 is SMNVEV (reference sequence). CDR3 DNA: TGTGCCAGCAGTTTAGACTTCCGGACTGAAGCTTTCTTT. Amino acids: CASSLDFRTEAFF.

This clonotype was counted a few times. The V gene is TRBV5-6, the J gene TRBJ2-1; tentatively, D is TRBD1 (6 bases). The CDR3 loop spans 16 amino acids. V was pared by 3 bases and J by 5 bases, with 18 bases between. Germline V gene lookup returns CDR1 SGHDT and CDR2 YYEEEE. The CDR3 loop reads CASSSPDRPGNNEQFF. The CDR3 coding sequence is TGTGCCAGCAGCTCCCCTGACAGGCCTGGTAACAATGAGCAGTTCTTC.

This clonotype was seen only a few times. The CDR3 nucleotides are TGTGCCAGCAGCCCCATATGGGACACTGAAGCTTTCTTT. The encoded protein is CASSPIWDTEAFF. The V call is TRBV7-8, the J call TRBJ1-1, with D unclear. CDR3 size: 13 residues. Trimming removed 5 bases from V and 3 bases from J, with 10 bases in between. The germline V gene has CDR1 SGHVS and CDR2 FQNEAQ.

This clonotype occurred a few times. This chain links TRBV10-3 with TRBJ2-1; 7 bases fit TRBD1. Trimming removed 8 bases from V and 7 bases from J; junction bases left unmatched: 5. The CDR3 is 12 residues long. CDR1 is ENHRY and CDR2 is SYGVKD in the germline V gene. The CDR3 DNA reads TGTGCCATCCACGACAGGGTGAATGAGCAGTTCTTC. It translates to CAIHDRVNEQFF.

This clonotype showed up just a few times. The chain recombines TRBV11-2 with TRBJ2-6; 8 bases match TRBD1. Trimming took 5 bases from V and 0 from J; bases not matched to a gene: 9. The length of the CDR3 is 18 residues. Germline CDR1 SGHAT, CDR2 FQNNGV. The CDR3 coding sequence is TGTGCCAGCAGCCATATGAGGACAGGGCTCTCTGGGGCCAACGTCCTGACTTTC. This encodes CASSHMRTGLSGANVLTF. Together with reference TRBV11-2 and TRBJ2-6, the CDR3 gives the full variable domain: EAGVAQSPRYKIIEKRQSVAFWCNPISGHATLYWYQQILGQGPKLLIQFQNNGVVDDSQLPKDRFSAERLKGVDSTLKIQPAKLEDSAVYLCASSHMRTGLSGANVLTFGAGSRLTVL.

This clonotype was observed a handful of times. V usage is TRBV7-2 and J usage is TRBJ2-3, with D possibly matching TRBD1 (5 bases). Germline CDR1 reads SGHTA; CDR2 reads FQGNSA. Trimming pared 6 bases from V and 5 bases from J, leaving 12 bases between. The CDR3 runs to 13 residues. The CDR3 spells CASRKGSGDTQYF. DNA of the CDR3: TGTGCCAGCAGAAAGGGGTCCGGAGATACGCAGTATTTT.

This clonotype was counted ten times or more. The chain joins TRBV20-1 to TRBJ2-7, with TRBD2 identical over 8 bases. Germline V gives CDR1 DFQATT, CDR2 SNEGSKA (reference sequence). This CDR3 has 18 residues. The V and J ends lost 0 bases and 3 bases, in that order; junction bases with no gene match: 16. The CDR3 here is CSARDHLGLARGFYEQYF. The CDR3 DNA reads as TGCAGTGCTAGAGATCACCTTGGACTAGCTCGAGGCTTCTACGAGCAGTACTTC.

There are a few counts of this clonotype. The chain employs TRBV20-1 and TRBJ2-1; tentative D call: TRBD2 (6 bases). V lost 1 base and J 0 bases, leaving 19 bases between the germline ends. Looked up from germline, CDR1 is DFQATT and CDR2 is SNEGSKA (reference sequence). The CDR3 consists of 18 residues. CDR3 amino acids: CSARGSGPTLSSYNEQFF. CDR3 coding DNA: TGCAGTGCTAGAGGAAGCGGGCCAACCCTGAGCTCCTACAATGAGCAGTTCTTC.

The rearrangement links TRBV7-9 to TRBJ1-5; 7 positions match TRBD1. The CDR3 covers 13 residues. Germline V lookup: CDR1 SEHNR, CDR2 FQNEAQ (reference sequence). The junction had 4 bases not matched to a gene; V was cut back by 4 bases and J by 7 bases. CDR3 in amino acids: CASSSQGSQPQHF. The CDR3 nucleotides read TGTGCCAGCAGCTCACAGGGGTCCCAGCCCCAGCATTTT.

This clonotype was detected a few times. The chain combines TRBV6-2 or TRBV6-3 with TRBJ2-1; D is uncertain. The germline CDR1 and CDR2 sequences are MNHEY and SVGEGT. Between the trimmed V and J ends, which lost 2 bases and 4 bases, there was a span of 9 bases. The length of the CDR3 is 14 residues. The chain's CDR3 is CASSYPKQYNEQFF. CDR3 in DNA: TGTGCCAGCAGTTACCCCAAACAGTACAATGAGCAGTTCTTC.